A selection of T cell receptor beta chains follows, all from one sample in a study of blood T cell repertoires in COVID-19. Clones were sequenced by immunoSEQ multiplex PCR, and TCRdb holds only the in-frame ones, with some missing. The sample holds 300,000 to 450,000 clones, approximately 89% seen once. Sequences were obtained from peripheral blood. The receptors here all came from a woman aged 25 to 39 with COVID-19, enrolled during active disease. Both conserved end residues are trimmed from each CDR3.

j_gene | v_gene | CDR3aa
TRBJ1-6 | TRBV5-4 | ASSPRTGRSSPLH
TRBJ2-1 | TRBV11-2 | ASSLGPPPAGGYNEQF
TRBJ2-4 | TRBV13 | ASSSAPRDTKNIQY
TRBJ2-3 | TRBV24-1 | ATSPLQSTDTQY
TRBJ2-7 | TRBV28 | ASSLRIGTGVYEQY
TRBJ2-7 | TRBV4-1 | ASSQDPGEGYEQY
TRBJ1-1 | TRBV6-5 | ASSYSGRGTEAF
TRBJ2-1 | TRBV3-1/TRBV3-2 | ASSQVSGISEQF
TRBJ2-5 | TRBV19 | ASSTRTSGSWGVWETQY
TRBJ2-7 | TRBV5-6 | ASKTYRGRRVHEQY
TRBJ1-1 | TRBV7-3 | ASSLTGQLNTEAF
TRBJ2-7 | TRBV4-3 | ASSQEASGSSYEQY
TRBJ2-4 | TRBV21-1 | ASSKLLATGVDKNIQY
TRBJ2-3 | TRBV19 | ASLARGSTDTQY
TRBJ1-6 | TRBV19 | ASARRGNSPLH
TRBJ2-7 | TRBV7-8 | ASSLTESYEQY
TRBJ1-2 | TRBV5-4 | ASSSRTEAHT
TRBJ1-3 | TRBV18 | ASSPTGPGNTIY
TRBJ2-3 | TRBV27 | ASNPRSASDTQY
TRBJ1-6 | TRBV21-1 | ASSKVKPRTGLTSPLH
TRBJ1-1 | TRBV9 | ASSFIMNTEAF
TRBJ1-5 | TRBV6-6 | ASNTSPEPQH
TRBJ2-7 | TRBV28 | ASSSPGTGGLYEQY
TRBJ2-7 | TRBV18 | ASSQGGDASYEQY
TRBJ2-1 | TRBV7-2 | ASSILAGVAYEQF
TRBJ2-3 | TRBV12-5 | ASGPGTGGADTQY
TRBJ1-1 | TRBV7-2 | ASSLVGAGGRSF
TRBJ2-5 | TRBV25-1 | ASSDKGEGKETQY
TRBJ1-5 | TRBV7-9 | ASSTNRGHGQPQH
TRBJ2-1 | TRBV10-1 | ASSAGTGWNEQF
TRBJ2-1 | TRBV4-2 | ASSQPSGRGYNEQF
TRBJ1-1 | TRBV19 | ASSIPGQMTMNTEAF
TRBJ1-2 | TRBV7-9 | ASSLGTGHNYGYT
TRBJ2-2 | TRBV27 | ASSLMPGDTGELF
TRBJ2-7 | TRBV28 | ASSKLAAYEQY
TRBJ2-2 | TRBV3-1/TRBV3-2 | ASRGGPGTGELF
TRBJ2-1 | TRBV21-1 | ASSPQTPGTSRDSYNEQF
TRBJ2-3 | TRBV7-9 | ASSLGRGIVADTQY
TRBJ1-2 | TRBV2 | ASSDATGEGYGYT
TRBJ2-4 | TRBV2 | ASNSGDDIQY
TRBJ1-5 | TRBV28 | ASTSTGTSNQPQH
TRBJ1-4 | TRBV4-1 | ASSPLGTLGEKLF
TRBJ2-7 | TRBV7-9 | ASSPTGGSYEQY
TRBJ1-4 | TRBV19 | ASSIRRYEKLF